One and the same sample provided the 19 T cell receptor beta chains below, sequenced in a study of blood T cells in healthy people across ages. The authors ran a second PCR of about 7 to 11 cycles using a sample-barcoded 5' primer and a J-beta primer mix. From the 5' RACE reads, TCRdb called clonotypes with MiXCR, one entry per CDR3 protein. The sample has some 1.4 million distinct CDR3 sequences, roughly 45% seen once. Sequencing was done on a sample of blood. These TCRs come from a woman between 18 and 29 years old in good health.

This sequence joins TRBV5-1 and TRBJ2-5; perhaps TRBD2 as D (6 bases). CDR1 and CDR2 (germline): SGHRS, YFSETQ. Trimming cost V 4 bases and J 11 bases, with 27 bases left between them. The CDR3 is 16 residues long. CDR3 coding DNA: TGCGCCAGCAGCAGTAGCGGCGGCAGCTCCTACAATGAGCAGTACTTC. Amino acid sequence: CASSSSGGSSYNEQYF.

This clonotype was seen a few times. This sequence joins TRBV29-1 and TRBJ2-1, with TRBD2 matching over 7 bases. Looked up from germline, CDR1 is SQVTM and CDR2 is ANQGSEA. The J segment lost 0 bases and the V segment lost 4 bases, leaving 18 bases of the junction unmatched. The CDR3 is 19 residues long. CDR3 sequence reads: CSVVFFGGRPPSSYNEQFF. The CDR3, as DNA: TGCAGCGTTGTATTCTTTGGCGGGAGACCCCCAAGCTCCTACAATGAGCAGTTCTTC.

This clonotype was seen only a few times. The chain has TRBV7-2 and TRBJ2-6; 12 nucleotides align to TRBD2. J lost 14 bases, V lost 5 bases, and 4 bases had no gene match. Germline assignment: CDR1 SGHTA and CDR2 FQGNSA. The CDR3 length is 13 residues. This chain's CDR3 is CASSLGTSGLLTF. DNA of the CDR3: TGTGCCAGCAGCCTAGGGACTAGCGGGCTCCTGACTTTC.

The chain combines TRBV10-2 with TRBJ2-5, with D possibly matching TRBD2 (5 bases). From germline, CDR1 is WSHSY and CDR2 SAAADI. The CDR3 is made up of 15 amino acids. V was clipped by 3 bases and J by 4 bases, with 15 bases between them. CDR3 nucleotides: TGCGCCAGCAGTGAAACCCTCTTCGGGGTAGAGACCCAGTACTTC. Amino acids: CASSETLFGVETQYF.

The chain recombines TRBV6-7 with TRBJ2-3, with 10 bases aligning to TRBD2. TRBV6-7 is designated an ORF whose function remains uncertain. The CDR3 runs to 16 residues. The trim removed 9 bases at V and 5 bases at J, leaving 14 bases unmatched. The CDR3 DNA follows: TGTGCCAGTCCTGGTCAGCGGGAGGGCCAGGGAGATACGCAGTATTTT. Residues: CASPGQREGQGDTQYF.

The J gene is TRBJ2-1, the V gene TRBV6-2 or TRBV6-3; weak D call: TRBD1 (5 bases). V was shortened by 0 bases and J by 11 bases, with 14 bases between the two germline ends. The CDR3 spans 14 residues. Per the germline V gene, CDR1 is MNHEY and CDR2 is SVGEGT. The CDR3 DNA follows: TGTGCCAGCAGTTACTCCGGGCCCGGACATCAGCAGTTCTTC. This encodes CASSYSGPGHQQFF.

The gene calls are TRBV4-2 and TRBJ2-7; no clear D gene. Trimming took off 0 bases at V and 3 bases at J, with 15 bases between the two ends. This CDR3 has 16 amino acids. In germline, CDR1 is LGHNA, CDR2 YNFKEQ. The CDR3 sequence: CASSQDALATGYEQYF. The CDR3 DNA is TGTGCCAGCAGCCAAGATGCCCTGGCAACGGGCTACGAGCAGTACTTC.

This clonotype was seen a handful of times. The chain joins TRBV5-1 to TRBJ1-1, with 7 bases fitting TRBD1. Looked up from germline, CDR1 is SGHRS and CDR2 is YFSETQ. Trimming at V came to 0 bases and at J to 4 bases, leaving 6 bases not matched to a gene. The CDR3 is 15 amino acids. The CDR3 DNA sequence: TGCGCCAGCAGCTTGGGCCAGGGGGGTCGCACTGAAGCTTTCTTT. This gives the protein CASSLGQGGRTEAFF.

This clonotype was recorded only once. The chain combines TRBV5-8 with TRBJ2-1, with a weak D call TRBD2 (6 bases). CDR3 length: 13 amino acids. The V end lost 3 bases, the J end lost 9 bases, and 13 bases lay between the germline ends. Germline V lookup: CDR1 SGHTS, CDR2 YDEGEE. DNA of the CDR3: TGTGCCAGCAGCTCTTCCTATAGCGGTGAGCAGTTCTTC. As protein: CASSSSYSGEQFF.

A remark on this clonotype: This could be a read error, since a much larger clone is one nucleotide away. The chain joins TRBV12-3 or TRBV12-4 to TRBJ1-1; D gene unclear. V lost 8 bases to trimming and J lost 1 base, with 8 bases between them. CDR3 size: 12 residues. The CDR3 DNA sequence: TGTGCCAGCGGTTCCCAGAACACTGAAGCTTTCTTT. It encodes CASGSQNTEAFF.

The table lists this clonotype with a few counts. The chain joins TRBV2 to TRBJ2-1; 7 nucleotides align to TRBD1. In germline, CDR1 is SNHLY, CDR2 FYNNEI. Losses at the gene ends were 3 bases for V and 6 bases for J; bases not matched to a gene: 5. The CDR3 sequence is 14 residues long. The CDR3 is CASSELTGSNEQFF. The DNA of the CDR3 is TGTGCCAGCAGTGAGCTGACAGGGAGCAATGAGCAGTTCTTC.

The chain joins TRBV10-3 to TRBJ2-3; the D is unclear. The V gene's germline CDR1 is ENHRY and CDR2 SYGVKD. The CDR3 loop spans 14 amino acids. The V gene lost 4 bases and the J gene lost 10 bases, with 18 bases spanning the gap. CDR3 sequence reads: CAISVGIGREAQYF. The CDR3 DNA follows: TGTGCCATCAGTGTTGGTATTGGGCGAGAAGCGCAGTATTTT.

The J gene is TRBJ1-5, the V gene TRBV21-1; whether TRBD1, the table's D call, matches the DNA was not checked. TRBV21-1 is a documented pseudogene. The CDR3 loop spans 16 amino acids. In DNA, the CDR3 is TGTGCCAGCAGCAAAGAAGAAACAGGGGTCAATCAGCCCCAGCATTTT. Protein sequence: CASSKEETGVNQPQHF.

With regard to this clonotype: Just one base apart from a much larger clone, this may be a read error. Here the CDR3 DNA reads TGTGCCAGCAGTGTAACGGCCACAGATACGCAGTATTTT. It codes for CASSVTATDTQYF. The rearrangement uses TRBV27 and TRBJ2-3; D is ambiguous. The CDR3 totals 13 residues. V dropped 5 bases and J dropped 2 bases, with 8 bases sitting between them. The V gene's germline CDR1 is MNHEY and CDR2 SMNVEV (reference sequence).

This clonotype was observed once. The rearrangement uses TRBV6-5 and TRBJ2-6; a weak D match, TRBD1 (6 bases). This CDR3 has 14 residues. Trimming left V 8 bases short and J 2 bases short, with 10 bases between. Germline assignment: CDR1 MNHEY and CDR2 SVGAGI. The CDR3 protein is CASGGLPGANVLTF. In nucleotides, the CDR3 is TGTGCCAGCGGGGGCTTGCCTGGGGCCAACGTCCTGACTTTC.

This chain joins TRBV2 and TRBJ1-3; no definite D call. V was clipped by 4 bases and J by 3 bases, with 4 bases between them. The CDR3 sequence is 12 residues long. Looked up from germline, CDR1 is SNHLY and CDR2 is FYNNEI. The CDR3 bases are TGTGCCAGCAGTGTACTTGGAAACACCATATATTTT. Protein: CASSVLGNTIYF.

The J gene is TRBJ2-1, the V gene TRBV12-3 or TRBV12-4, with 9 bases aligning to TRBD2. This CDR3 spans 16 amino acids. V was pared by 8 bases and J by 7 bases, with 15 bases of the junction left unmatched. CDR3 residues: CASAGFGGGAINEQFF. The CDR3 DNA reads TGTGCCAGCGCTGGGTTCGGCGGGGGGGCCATAAATGAGCAGTTCTTC.

The genes are TRBV4-1 and TRBJ2-7, with 11 bases matching TRBD2. V lost 6 bases to trimming and J lost 7 bases; unmatched junction nucleotides: 11. Germline loops: CDR1 MGHRA, CDR2 YSYEKL. This CDR3 contains 15 residues. CDR3: CASSHIAGGESEQYF. CDR3 sequence (DNA): TGCGCCAGCAGTCATATAGCGGGGGGGGAGTCTGAGCAGTACTTC.

This chain connects TRBV2 to TRBJ2-3, with D possibly TRBD2 on 6 matching bases. V lost 7 bases and J lost 0, with 11 bases in between. Germline CDR1 and CDR2: SNHLY and FYNNEI. The CDR3 contains 14 residues. CDR3 protein: CASTGTASTDTQYF. In DNA form, the CDR3 reads TGTGCCAGCACTGGGACTGCCAGCACAGATACGCAGTATTTT.